The clone carrying this T cell receptor beta chain appeared many times. The sample comes from a study of T cells in Graves' hyperthyroidism and ophthalmopathy. The CDR3 is made up of 13 amino acids. V was clipped by 5 bases and J by 6 bases; unmatched bases: 4. CDR1 and CDR2 from the germline V gene are SNHLY and FYNNEI. The source material, RNA transcripts, was used to amplify TCR beta CDR3 regions. A set of HTBI primers served as the primers for a first-round RT-PCR of the TCR CDR3. TCRdb reanalysed the multiplex PCR reads using MiXCR and keeps one entry per CDR3 protein. The sample records 300,000 to 500,000 distinct CDR3 sequences, more than 13% being singletons.

The chain links TRBV2 to TRBJ2-1; 7 bases line up with TRBD2. Specimen: blood. The source of this sequence is a man aged 50 to 60 with Graves' ophthalmopathy. In DNA, the CDR3 is TGTGCCAGCAGTTGGGACTACCTCAATGAGCAGTTCTTC. It is translated as CASSWDYLNEQFF.